Given below is one T cell receptor (beta chain) in context. Antigen specificity is unknown. Trimming cost V 2 bases and J 1 base, with 9 bases left between them. Germline V CDR1 and CDR2: LNHDA, SQIVND (reference sequence). This CDR3 spans 14 amino acids. This sample is part of a study of T cells in Graves' hyperthyroidism and ophthalmopathy. Study-level findings and limits: Most thyroid clonotypes expanded above 0.001 were also detected in blood. Ophthalmopathy and stable hyperthyroidism were separated by a 13 V-J model.

Diagnosis relied on clinical symptoms, serum thyroxine and TRAb, thyroid ultrasound and orbital computed tomography. Amplified TCR beta CDR3 regions derived from RNA transcripts. The HTBI set primed first-round TCR CDR3 RT-PCR. TCRdb re-called the multiplex PCR reads through MiXCR, storing one row per CDR3 protein. The table lists about 200,000 distinct CDR3 sequences, around 16% of them singletons. The TCR sequence derives from a man aged 40-50 years with Graves' hyperthyroidism. Sequenced material: blood. This chain uses TRBV19 with TRBJ2-7; a possible D gene is TRBD2 (5 bases). In DNA, the CDR3 is TGTGCCAGTAGTATAAAGGACTCATCCTACGAGCAGTACTTC. This translates into CASSIKDSSYEQYF.